The rows below give T cell receptor beta chains drawn from one sample of a study of blood T cell repertoires in COVID-19. Assay: immunoSEQ multiplex PCR; the TCRdb copy retains only in-frame clones and omits some. The data show around 200,000 clones, with around 85% seen just once and roughly 2.4% held by the top ten. Sequencing input: peripheral blood. The receptors were sampled from a woman in her forties or fifties with acute or convalescent COVID-19. Each CDR3 is given with its conserved first and last residue. Fields, in order: clone size, J gene, V gene, D gene, CDR3 protein, CDR3 DNA. The D gene is left open where the match is weak. Size values are once, few and many counts, or a class for expanded clones, and some rows have none.

>.|TRBJ2-7|TRBV4-3|.
CASSQESGLQYF
TGCGCCAGCAGCCAAGAATCAGGGCTGCAGTACTTC
>.|TRBJ1-3|TRBV5-1|TRBD1
CASSLSGGLSGNTIYF
TGCGCCAGCAGCTTGTCAGGGGGCCTCTCTGGAAACACCATATATTTT
>few|TRBJ2-2|TRBV7-2|.
CASSLASGQLFTGELFF
TGTGCCAGCAGCTTAGCTTCAGGACAGCTATTCACCGGGGAGCTGTTTTTT
>once|TRBJ2-3|TRBV9|.
CASSGAGNPYRTDTQYF
TGTGCCAGCAGCGGGGCGGGAAACCCTTACCGCACAGATACGCAGTATTTT
>.|TRBJ1-1|TRBV5-8|TRBD1
CASSWGDRRTEAFF
TGTGCCAGCAGCTGGGGGGACAGGAGGACTGAAGCTTTCTTT
>.|TRBJ1-1|TRBV18|TRBD1
CASSEGQMNTEAFF
TGTGCCAGCTCAGAGGGACAGATGAACACTGAAGCTTTCTTT
>.|TRBJ2-2|TRBV5-4|.
CASSSKGLSPGELFF
TGTGCCAGCAGCTCGAAGGGACTTTCCCCCGGGGAGCTGTTTTTT
>.|TRBJ2-7|TRBV6-5|TRBD1
CASSSPGGHEQYF
TGTGCCAGCAGTTCACCAGGGGGCCACGAGCAGTACTTC
>.|TRBJ1-1|TRBV24-1|TRBD1
CATGDRGYTEAFF
TGTGCCACGGGAGACAGGGGGTATACTGAAGCTTTCTTT
>once|TRBJ2-2|TRBV6-5|TRBD1
CASTLRDRGNGELFF
TGTGCCAGCACCCTACGAGACAGGGGAAACGGGGAGCTGTTTTTT
>.|TRBJ2-7|TRBV9|.
CASSVSGIGEQYF
TGTGCCAGCAGCGTCTCGGGTATCGGCGAGCAGTACTTC
>once|TRBJ1-5|TRBV9|TRBD1
CASSVLRDRTHSNQPQHF
TGTGCCAGCAGCGTGCTCCGGGACAGGACCCATAGCAATCAGCCCCAGCATTTT
>.|TRBJ2-1|TRBV7-6|TRBD2
CASRQASGGPRYNEQFF
TGTGCCAGCAGGCAAGCCAGCGGGGGGCCCCGTTACAATGAGCAGTTCTTC
>.|TRBJ1-2|TRBV6-1|.
CASSETSPYGYTF
TGTGCCAGCAGTGAGACAAGTCCCTATGGCTACACCTTC
>.|TRBJ2-2|TRBV12-3/TRBV12-4|.
CASSPARGELFF
TGTGCCAGCAGTCCTGCTAGGGGGGAGCTGTTTTTT
>.|TRBJ1-1|TRBV6-6|.
CASSYTGLDTEAFF
TGTGCCAGCAGTTATACAGGGTTGGACACTGAAGCTTTCTTT
>.|TRBJ1-5|TRBV7-2|.
CASSLGLSSNQPQHF
TGTGCCAGCAGCTTGGGCCTCTCTAGCAATCAGCCCCAGCATTTT
>.|TRBJ1-3|TRBV6-2/TRBV6-3|.
CASSSLGNTIYF
TGTGCCAGCAGTTCCCTCGGAAACACCATATATTTT
>.|TRBJ1-1|TRBV6-5|.
CASNKGVNTEAFF
TGTGCCAGCAACAAAGGGGTGAACACTGAAGCTTTCTTT
>.|TRBJ2-1|TRBV6-5|.
CASSYSGDNHEQFF
TGTGCCAGCAGTTACTCTGGGGACAACCATGAGCAGTTCTTC
>once|TRBJ2-1|TRBV7-2|TRBD2
CASSARTSGGAGEQFF
TGTGCCAGCAGCGCCCGGACTAGCGGGGGGGCAGGTGAGCAGTTCTTC
>few|TRBJ1-2|TRBV10-1|TRBD1
CASSPTGFFGYTF
TGCGCCAGCAGTCCGACAGGGTTTTTTGGCTACACCTTC
>.|TRBJ2-3|TRBV18|.
CASSPPGGFEGTQYF
TGTGCCAGCTCACCACCGGGTGGGTTTGAGGGTACGCAGTATTTT
>.|TRBJ2-7|TRBV4-1|.
CASSQVGAPAYEQYF
TGCGCCAGCAGCCAAGTGGGGGCTCCAGCCTACGAGCAGTACTTC
>.|TRBJ2-5|TRBV15|TRBD2
CATSREASGTQYF
TGTGCCACCAGCAGAGAGGCTAGCGGGACCCAGTACTTC
>.|TRBJ2-4|TRBV3-1/TRBV3-2|.
CASSQQGSGDIQYF
TGTGCCAGCAGCCAACAGGGGTCCGGGGACATTCAGTACTTC
>.|TRBJ1-2|TRBV19|TRBD1
CASTDRANDYGYTF
TGTGCCAGCACAGACAGGGCTAATGACTATGGCTACACCTTC